Following are 10 T cell receptor beta chains from one sample sequenced in a study of blood T cell repertoires in COVID-19. Generated by immunoSEQ multiplex PCR, the TCRdb table keeps only in-frame clones and is missing some. Among about 190,000 clones listed, approximately 90% were seen once. Sequencing was done on a sample of peripheral blood. The receptors derive from a human donor in a cohort sampled during active COVID-19.

CDR3 sequence: CASSILRPGLNTEAFF. CDR3 in DNA: TGTGCCAGTAGTATCTTGAGGCCTGGACTTAACACTGAAGCTTTCTTT. This chain uses TRBV19 with TRBJ1-1; D is unresolved. Germline V lookup: CDR1 LNHDA, CDR2 SQIVND (reference sequence). Trimming took 3 bases from V and 2 from J, leaving 16 bases between them. The CDR3 spans 16 residues.

The V call is TRBV15, the J call TRBJ2-1; D might be TRBD2 (5 bases). The length of the CDR3 is 14 residues. Germline CDR1 LNHNV, CDR2 YYDKDF (reference sequence). The V end was cut by 3 bases, the J end by 5 bases, with 11 bases between. The CDR3 region has the DNA TGTGCCACCAGCAGGACTATACAAGACAATGAGCAGTTCTTC. Its translation is CATSRTIQDNEQFF.

This sequence joins TRBV24-1 and TRBJ2-1; 13 bases line up with TRBD2. The V gene end was trimmed by 3 bases and the J gene end by 7 bases; junction bases not matched to a gene: 5. This CDR3 has 16 amino acids. Looked up from germline, CDR1 is KGHDR and CDR2 is SFDVKD. CDR3: CATSDQPGLAGNEQFF. CDR3 coding DNA: TGTGCCACCAGTGATCAACCGGGACTAGCGGGAAATGAGCAGTTCTTC.

This chain joins TRBV9 and TRBJ2-1; the match to TRBD2 covers 14 bases. Germline V gene data show CDR1 as SGDLS and CDR2 as YYNGEE. J gave up 1 base and V 2 bases, and 5 bases lay outside the gene matches. This CDR3 comprises 18 residues. The CDR3 coding sequence is TGTGCCAGCAGCGTGGGGACTAGCGGGAGAGTATCCTACAATGAGCAGTTCTTC. Amino acids: CASSVGTSGRVSYNEQFF.

The rearrangement joins TRBV5-1 to TRBJ1-2; 10 nucleotides match TRBD1. Per germline, CDR1 SGHRS and CDR2 YFSETQ. The CDR3 spans 13 residues. V lost 4 bases, J lost 8 bases, and 5 bases stayed unmatched. CDR3 bases: TGCGCCAGCAGCACTGGGACAGGGGAAGGCTACACCTTC. This gives the protein CASSTGTGEGYTF.

The chain recombines TRBV29-1 with TRBJ2-1, with D possibly matching TRBD1 (5 bases). The V gene's germline CDR1 is SQVTM and CDR2 ANQGSEA. V gave up 6 bases and J gave up 0 bases, with 15 bases separating them. The CDR3 length is 15 residues. This chain's CDR3 is CSVAPTVSSYNEQFF. In DNA form, the CDR3 reads TGCAGCGTCGCCCCGACAGTTAGCTCCTACAATGAGCAGTTCTTC.

The genes are TRBV19 and TRBJ1-2; D unresolved. In germline, CDR1 is LNHDA, CDR2 SQIVND (reference sequence). Trimming left V 3 bases short and J 4 bases short, with 9 bases between. The CDR3 length is 13 residues. The CDR3 loop is CASSIVGLYGYTF. CDR3 DNA sequence: TGTGCCAGTAGTATTGTCGGTCTCTATGGCTACACCTTC.

This rearrangement joins TRBV29-1 to TRBJ1-1; D unclear. This CDR3 is built from 13 residues. V dropped 6 bases and J dropped 0 bases, with 11 bases sitting between them. The germline V gene encodes CDR1 SQVTM and CDR2 ANQGSEA. In nucleotides, the CDR3 is TGCAGCGTCCGGGCGGGGATGAACACTGAAGCTTTCTTT. Residues: CSVRAGMNTEAFF.

The chain combines TRBV29-1 with TRBJ1-3; TRBD1 might be the D (6 bases). The CDR3 contains 13 residues. Germline-derived CDR1 and CDR2 are SQVTM and ANQGSEA. V was trimmed by 2 bases and J by 3 bases, leaving 8 bases between them. This CDR3 is CSVERGGGNTIYF. For the CDR3, the DNA is TGCAGCGTTGAAAGGGGGGGTGGAAACACCATATATTTT.

The chain links TRBV9 to TRBJ1-2, with 8 bases matching TRBD1. The CDR3 totals 15 residues. In germline, CDR1 is SGDLS, CDR2 YYNGEE. Trimming at V came to 1 base and at J to 2 bases, leaving 4 bases not matched to a gene. The CDR3 nucleotides read TGTGCCAGCAGCGTATCTACAGGGGGGAACTATGGCTACACCTTC. As protein: CASSVSTGGNYGYTF. Full variable domain (outside the CDR3, taken from reference TRBV9 and TRBJ1-2): DSGVTQTPKHLITATGQRVTLRCSPRSGDLSVYWYQQSLDQGLQFLIQYYNGEERAKGNILERFSAQQFPDLHSELNLSSLELGDSALYFCASSVSTGGNYGYTFGSGTRLTVV.